Following are 23 T cell receptor beta chains from one sample sequenced in a study of blood T cells in healthy people across ages. The second PCR ran roughly 6 to 11 cycles with a sample-barcoded 5' primer and J-beta primers. TCRdb ran MiXCR on the 5' RACE reads and lists one entry per CDR3 protein. The sample records about 810,000 distinct CDR3 sequences, 35% to 40% being singletons. Specimen: blood. All receptors come from a man aged 18 to 29 in good health.

Concerning this clonotype itself: The junction shows a germline mismatch at one end, possibly a read error. The rearrangement links TRBV27 to TRBJ2-3; TRBD1 agrees at 8 bases. CDR1 and CDR2 from the germline V gene are MNHEY and SMNVEV (reference sequence). CDR3 length: 13 residues. CDR3 nucleotides: TGTGCCAGCTCCAGGGGGCTCACAGAGACGCAGTATTTT. Residues: CASSRGLTETQYF.

The chain employs TRBV30 and TRBJ2-7; D is perhaps TRBD2 (6 bases). This CDR3 comprises 13 residues. Germline-derived CDR1 and CDR2 are GTSNPN and SVGIG (reference sequence). V lost 5 bases to trimming and J lost 2 bases, with 13 bases between them. In nucleotides, the CDR3 is TGTGCCTGGGGGCGGGACGGCGCCTACGAGCAGTACTTC. Amino acid sequence: CAWGRDGAYEQYF.

The gene calls are TRBV7-6 and TRBJ2-7, with a tentative D call TRBD1 (6 bases). The germline V and J ends were trimmed by 5 bases and 1 base, with 15 bases remaining between them. CDR3 length: 15 residues. CDR1 SGHVS and CDR2 FNYEAQ come from the germline V gene. CDR3 region: CASSPRPGQSYEQYF. CDR3 nucleotides: TGTGCCAGCAGCCCCCGTCCGGGACAATCCTACGAGCAGTACTTC.

This sequence joins TRBV6-2 or TRBV6-3 and TRBJ1-5; no firm D call. CDR3 length equals 16 residues. The germline CDR1 and CDR2 sequences are MNHEY and SVGEGT. Trimming removed 7 bases from V and 2 bases from J, with 18 bases in between. CDR3 coding DNA: TGTGCCAGCAACCGTCGTAGATCCAATGGCAATCAGCCCCAGCATTTT. Protein product: CASNRRRSNGNQPQHF.

J is TRBJ1-1 and V is TRBV24-1; possible D gene TRBD1, 5 bases. The CDR3 has 16 residues. Per the germline V gene, CDR1 is KGHDR and CDR2 is SFDVKD. V was clipped by 3 bases and J by 0 bases, with 13 bases between them. CDR3: CATSDNRRGVNTEAFF. The DNA of the CDR3 is TGTGCCACCAGTGATAATCGAAGAGGGGTGAACACTGAAGCTTTCTTT.

This clonotype was found a few times. The genes are TRBV7-2 and TRBJ2-3; possible D gene TRBD2, 5 bases. The germline gives CDR1 SGHTA, CDR2 FQGNSA. The CDR3 covers 16 residues. With 5 bases removed from V and 0 bases from J, the gap between germline ends came to 15 bases. The CDR3 region is CASSAPSQTSTDTQYF. The CDR3 DNA is TGTGCCAGCAGCGCCCCTAGCCAAACTAGCACAGATACGCAGTATTTT.

This chain links TRBV5-5 with TRBJ2-1; D is ambiguous. The J call could be wrong; TRBJ2-7 is a better fit for the DNA end. The length of the CDR3 is 15 residues. The germline V gene has CDR1 SGHKS and CDR2 YYEKEE (reference sequence). The DNA for the CDR3 is TGTGCCAGCAGCTTTTTCGAGAGCTCCTACAATGAGCAGTACTTC. Its protein product is CASSFFESSYNEQYF.

The rearrangement uses TRBV28 and TRBJ2-2; D remains ambiguous. V gave up 2 bases and J gave up 1 base, with 5 bases separating them. The germline V gene encodes CDR1 MDHEN and CDR2 SYDVKM. The length of the CDR3 is 14 residues. The chain's CDR3 is CASSLVGNTGELFF. The CDR3 nucleotides are TGTGCCAGCAGTTTAGTAGGGAACACCGGGGAGCTGTTTTTT.

V gene TRBV4-2 combines with J gene TRBJ2-5; 10 positions agree with TRBD2. J lost 1 base, V lost 4 bases, and 6 bases had no gene match. This CDR3 has 16 amino acids. Germline lookup yields CDR1 LGHNA and CDR2 YNFKEQ. CDR3 sequence (DNA): TGTGCCAGCAGCCTCCGACTAGCGGGTAGCCAAGAGACCCAGTACTTC. The encoded protein is CASSLRLAGSQETQYF.

The V and J genes are TRBV28 and TRBJ1-5; no clear D gene. Trimming stripped 5 bases from V and 0 bases from J, with 14 bases between. Per the germline V gene, CDR1 is MDHEN and CDR2 is SYDVKM. CDR3 length equals 16 residues. The CDR3 spells CASSPTDDYSNQPQHF. For the CDR3, the DNA is TGTGCCAGCAGTCCAACAGATGACTATAGCAATCAGCCCCAGCATTTT. The full variable domain, rest sourced from reference TRBV28 and TRBJ1-5, is DVKVTQSSRYLVKRTGEKVFLECVQDMDHENMFWYRQDPGLGLRLIYFSYDVKMKEKGDIPEGYSVSREKKERFSLILESASTNQTSMYLCASSPTDDYSNQPQHFGDGTRLSIL.

The chain couples TRBV7-3 to TRBJ1-1, with 9 positions matching TRBD1. The CDR3 is 14 residues long. Germline-derived CDR1 and CDR2 are SGHTA and FQGTGA. V shed 5 bases and J 5 bases; nucleotides not matched to a gene: 6. In DNA form, the CDR3 reads TGTGCCAGCAGCGCGGACAGGGGCAGGACTGAAGCTTTCTTT. Translated: CASSADRGRTEAFF.

For this clonotype: A much larger clone differs by one base, so this may be a read error. V gene TRBV25-1 combines with J gene TRBJ2-7; 7 bases map to TRBD1. Germline loops: CDR1 MGHDK, CDR2 SYGVNS. This CDR3 has 13 amino acids. The CDR3: CASSGQGHYGQYF. As DNA, the CDR3 is TGTGCCAGCAGTGGACAGGGACACTACGGGCAGTACTTC.

This chain connects TRBV13 to TRBJ2-4; no clear D gene. The DNA matches TRBJ2-7 better at its end, which makes the J call doubtful. Germline assignment: CDR1 PRHDT and CDR2 FYEKMQ (reference sequence). The CDR3 is 13 residues long. CDR3 amino acids: CASSSLGVHEQYF. The DNA for the CDR3 is TGTGCCAGCAGCTCCCTCGGAGTGCACGAGCAGTACTTC.

This clonotype turned up a few times. This rearrangement joins TRBV6-1 to TRBJ2-3; D remains ambiguous. Trimming removed 2 bases from V and 1 base from J, with 7 bases in between. CDR1 and CDR2 from the germline V gene are MNHNS and SASEGT. This CDR3 is 14 amino acids long. The CDR3 protein is CASSELEGTDTQYF. The CDR3, as DNA: TGTGCCAGCAGTGAACTCGAGGGCACAGATACGCAGTATTTT.

Ten or more counts support this clonotype. The chain couples TRBV29-1 to TRBJ2-5; weak D call: TRBD1 (5 bases). V lost 6 bases to trimming and J lost 5 bases, with 16 bases between them. Germline CDR1 and CDR2: SQVTM and ANQGSEA. The CDR3 runs 13 residues. The CDR3 is CSVNGSPGETQYF. The CDR3 bases are TGCAGCGTGAACGGGTCCCCAGGGGAGACCCAGTACTTC. Using reference TRBV29-1 and TRBJ2-5 for the parts outside the CDR3, the full variable domain is SAVISQKPSRDICQRGTSLTIQCQVDSQVTMMFWYRQQPGQSLTLIATANQGSEATYESGFVIDKFPISRPNLTFSTLTVSNMSPEDSSIYLCSVNGSPGETQYFGPGTRLLVL.

The V gene is TRBV5-4, the J gene TRBJ1-1, with D perhaps TRBD1 (6 bases). The V gene's germline CDR1 is SGHNT and CDR2 YYREEE (reference sequence). V was cut by 4 bases and J by 1 base, with 14 bases left in between. CDR3 length equals 15 residues. CDR3 in amino acids: CASSPRAGANTEAFF. CDR3 DNA: TGTGCCAGCAGCCCACGGGCGGGGGCGAACACTGAAGCTTTCTTT.

The chain combines TRBV20-1 with TRBJ2-3; TRBD1 is a possible D gene (6 bases). The CDR3 length is 12 residues. The V end lost 3 bases, the J end lost 6 bases, and 10 bases lay between the germline ends. Looked up from germline, CDR1 is DFQATT and CDR2 is SNEGSKA (reference sequence). The CDR3 bases are TGCAGTGCTAGCAGGGGCGGCGATACGCAGTATTTT. Translating gives CSASRGGDTQYF.

In its sample, this clonotype was seen a few times. The chain uses TRBV9 and TRBJ2-1; possible D gene TRBD2, 5 bases. The end of the DNA aligns better with TRBJ2-7, so the J call may be wrong. Germline V gives CDR1 SGDLS, CDR2 YYNGEE. The CDR3 has 14 residues. CDR3 region: CASSVGGRYNEQYF. The CDR3 region has the DNA TGTGCCAGCAGCGTAGGAGGGCGGTACAATGAGCAGTACTTC.

This clonotype was seen only once. The rearrangement links TRBV12-5 to TRBJ2-5; D remains unclear. Gene TRBJ2-7 matches the end of the DNA better, so the J call may be wrong. Germline V CDR1 and CDR2: LGHNT, FRNRAP. The CDR3 extends over 11 amino acids. CDR3 sequence: CASLSFDEQYF. DNA for the CDR3: TGTGCTAGTCTCTCCTTCGACGAGCAGTACTTC.

This clonotype has a handful of counts. The CDR3 sequence is CASSFGGIGSGANVLTF. For the CDR3, the DNA is TGTGCCAGCAGTTTTGGGGGTATAGGCTCTGGGGCCAACGTCCTGACTTTC. J is TRBJ2-6 and V is TRBV6-5; D possibly uses TRBD1 or TRBD2 (5 bases each). The V gene lost 4 bases and the J gene lost 0 bases, with 13 bases spanning the gap. Germline V gene data show CDR1 as MNHEY and CDR2 as SVGAGI. The CDR3 runs 17 residues.

J is TRBJ1-6 and V is TRBV5-1; the D is unclear. Trimming removed 0 bases from V and 7 bases from J, with 8 bases in between. The CDR3 loop spans 14 amino acids. CDR1 is SGHRS and CDR2 is YFSETQ in the germline V gene. The CDR3 loop reads CASSLDGRNSPLHF. CDR3 coding DNA: TGCGCCAGCAGCTTGGATGGACGGAATTCACCCCTCCACTTT.

This clonotype was counted a few times. The V gene is TRBV10-3, the J gene TRBJ1-2; TRBD1 matches 8 bases. V lost 1 base, J lost 4 bases, and 8 bases stayed unmatched. There are 16 residues in the CDR3. The germline V gene encodes CDR1 ENHRY and CDR2 SYGVKD. This chain's CDR3 is CAISEWPRDRGYGYTF. CDR3 nucleotide sequence: TGTGCCATCAGTGAGTGGCCGCGAGACAGGGGCTATGGCTACACCTTC.

The gene calls are TRBV12-3 or TRBV12-4 and TRBJ1-2; a possible D gene is TRBD1 (6 bases). Trimming left V 5 bases short and J 4 bases short, with 17 bases between. The CDR3 loop spans 15 amino acids. As DNA, the CDR3 is TGTGCCAGCAGTGGACCGGGACACGACTTCTATGGCTACACCTTC. Protein: CASSGPGHDFYGYTF.